The clone carrying this T cell receptor beta chain was counted between two and nine times. The antigen is not known. The source of the sample is a study of T cells in Graves' hyperthyroidism and ophthalmopathy. Findings of the study overall: Among clonotypes expanded in thyroid above 0.001, most were also found in blood.

Researchers amplified the TCR beta CDR3 regions from RNA transcripts. TCR CDR3 underwent first-round RT-PCR with the HTBI primer set. TCRdb reanalysed the multiplex PCR reads using MiXCR and keeps one entry per CDR3 protein. Found here are about 400,000 distinct CDR3 sequences, about 15% of them singletons; the top ten hold less than 15%. Patients with uncontrolled infections, other autoimmune diseases, pregnancy or lactation were excluded. Diagnosing involved the use of clinical symptoms, serum thyroxine and TRAb, thyroid ultrasound and orbital computed tomography. Germline CDR1 is GTSNPN and CDR2 is SVGIG (reference sequence). V dropped 3 bases and J dropped 0 bases, with 9 bases sitting between them. This CDR3 has 13 residues.

The genes are TRBV30 and TRBJ2-7; D is uncertain. Sample: blood. This clonotype was sampled from a man younger than 35 with Graves' ophthalmopathy. The CDR3 nucleotides are TGTGCCTGGAGGGCAGTGAGCTCCTACGAGCAGTACTTC. Protein: CAWRAVSSYEQYF.